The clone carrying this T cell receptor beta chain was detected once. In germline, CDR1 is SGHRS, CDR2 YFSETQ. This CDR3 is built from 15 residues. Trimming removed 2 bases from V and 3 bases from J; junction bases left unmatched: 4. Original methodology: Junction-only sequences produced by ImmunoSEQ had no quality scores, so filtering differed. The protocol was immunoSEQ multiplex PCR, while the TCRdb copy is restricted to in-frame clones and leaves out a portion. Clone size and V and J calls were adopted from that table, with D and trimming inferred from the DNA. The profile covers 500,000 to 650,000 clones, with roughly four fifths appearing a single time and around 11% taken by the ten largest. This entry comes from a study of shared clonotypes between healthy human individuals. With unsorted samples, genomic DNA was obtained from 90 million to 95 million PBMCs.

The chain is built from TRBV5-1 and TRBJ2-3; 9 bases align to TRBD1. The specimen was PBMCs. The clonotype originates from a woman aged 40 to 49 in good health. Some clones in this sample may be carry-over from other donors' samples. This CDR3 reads CASSLGDRETDTQYF. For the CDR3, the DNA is TGCGCCAGCAGCTTAGGGGACAGGGAGACAGATACGCAGTATTTT.